Listed here are 19 T cell receptor beta chains from one sample, sequenced in a study of T cell repertoires in ileal Crohn's disease. Repertoires were generated with immunoSEQ multiplex PCR, while TCRdb's copy carries only in-frame clones and drops some. The sample has over 2,000 clones; around 73% are singletons. The sample was ileal tissue. These receptors were taken from an adult with Crohn's disease.

The chain links TRBV19 to TRBJ1-2; D is possibly TRBD1 (6 bases). Germline CDR1 and CDR2: LNHDA and SQIVND (reference sequence). There are 12 residues in the CDR3. The V end lost 3 bases, the J end lost 8 bases, and 10 bases lay between the germline ends. The CDR3 sequence is CASSMGARGYTF. The CDR3 DNA reads TGTGCCAGTAGTATGGGGGCGCGGGGCTACACCTTC.

This rearrangement joins TRBV7-2 to TRBJ2-7; 11 bases agree with TRBD2. This CDR3 region has 18 residues. Germline lookup yields CDR1 SGHTA and CDR2 FQGNSA. J lost 0 bases, V lost 5 bases, and 12 bases had no gene match. The CDR3 loop is CASSPRPSGGSSSYEQYF. The DNA for the CDR3 is TGTGCCAGCAGCCCCAGGCCTAGCGGGGGGTCCAGCTCCTACGAGCAGTACTTC.

The CDR3 here is CASSQDGTGGTTDGYTF. The CDR3 DNA sequence: TGCGCCAGCAGCCAAGACGGGACAGGGGGCACGACGGATGGCTACACCTTC. The chain employs TRBV4-3 and TRBJ1-2, with 12 bases matching TRBD1. The CDR3 has 17 amino acids. V lost 0 bases, J lost 6 bases, and 8 bases stayed unmatched. Germline CDR1 and CDR2: LGHNA and YSLEER.

The chain recombines TRBV2 with TRBJ2-7; 10 bases match TRBD1. Germline values: CDR1 SNHLY, CDR2 FYNNEI. This CDR3 contains 16 residues. Trimming at V came to 1 base and at J to 4 bases, leaving 7 bases not matched to a gene. The CDR3 here is CASSEVRDRGDYEQYF. CDR3 sequence (DNA): TGTGCCAGCAGTGAAGTTCGGGACAGGGGAGATTACGAGCAGTACTTC.

The chain is built from TRBV7-2 and TRBJ2-1; D might be TRBD2 (6 bases). There are 13 residues in the CDR3. Germline-derived CDR1 and CDR2 are SGHTA and FQGNSA. The ends were cut back, 4 bases at V and 6 bases at J, with 10 bases in the middle. The CDR3 is CASSSGTLNEQFF. DNA of the CDR3: TGTGCCAGCAGCTCCGGGACTCTCAATGAGCAGTTCTTC.

This clone appeared a single time. This sequence joins TRBV12-5 and TRBJ1-5, with unresolved D. The CDR3 extends over 15 amino acids. V was pared by 1 base and J by 7 bases, with 14 bases between. Looked up from germline, CDR1 is LGHNT and CDR2 is FRNRAP. In DNA, the CDR3 is TGTGCTAGTGGTTTGGACATTGCCGGGTGGCAGCCCCAGCATTTT. Encoded protein: CASGLDIAGWQPQHF.

The rearrangement joins TRBV2 to TRBJ2-1; 7 bases match TRBD2. Trimming took 2 bases from V and 4 from J; bases not matched to a gene: 5. This CDR3 comprises 15 residues. CDR1 is SNHLY and CDR2 is FYNNEI in the germline V gene. CDR3 protein: CASSERGLQYNEQFF. The CDR3 coding sequence is TGTGCCAGCAGTGAAAGGGGACTACAATACAATGAGCAGTTCTTC. Looking up the rest from reference TRBV2 and TRBJ2-1 gives the full variable domain: EPEVTQTPSHQVTQMGQEVILRCVPISNHLYFYWYRQILGQKVEFLVSFYNNEISEKSEIFDDQFSVERPDGSNFTLKIRSTKLEDSAMYFCASSERGLQYNEQFFGPGTRLTVL.

About this clone: The same CDR3 can be traced to other DNA sequences in this sample. This sequence joins TRBV5-5 and TRBJ2-5, with 13 bases identical to TRBD2. The V segment lost 4 bases and the J segment 1 base; nucleotides outside the gene matches: 4. There are 16 residues in the CDR3. The V gene's germline CDR1 is SGHKS and CDR2 YYEKEE (reference sequence). This CDR3 is CASSLGLAGPQETQYF. CDR3 in DNA: TGTGCCAGCAGCCTGGGACTAGCGGGACCCCAAGAGACCCAGTACTTC.

This clone was seen more than once but under ten times. This rearrangement joins TRBV7-6 to TRBJ2-7, with 8 bases identical to TRBD1. J gave up 2 bases and V 5 bases, and 2 bases lay outside the gene matches. This CDR3 has 13 residues. From germline, CDR1 is SGHVS and CDR2 FNYEAQ. The CDR3: CASSLDRAYEQYF. The CDR3 nucleotides are TGTGCCAGCAGCCTGGACAGGGCCTACGAGCAGTACTTC.

The chain joins TRBV23-1 to TRBJ2-4, with D tentatively TRBD2 (5 bases). TRBV23-1 is given ORF status, its function remaining uncertain. V lost 0 bases and J lost 14, with 29 bases in between. The CDR3 is 18 amino acids. This chain's CDR3 is CASSQSRRLHGKIPCEYF. Written as DNA, the CDR3 is TGCGCCAGCAGTCAATCGAGGCGACTACACGGGAAAATCCCGTGTGAGTACTTC.

The chain couples TRBV28 to TRBJ1-1; 7 bases line up with TRBD1. Germline V gene data show CDR1 as MDHEN and CDR2 as SYDVKM. This CDR3 has 13 residues. V was pared by 5 bases and J by 5 bases, with 5 bases of the junction left unmatched. The CDR3 DNA reads TGTGCCAGCAGTCCGACAGGGTGGACTGAAGCTTTCTTT. This translates into CASSPTGWTEAFF.

The chain is built from TRBV27 and TRBJ2-3; 12 bases map to TRBD2. CDR1 is MNHEY and CDR2 is SMNVEV in the germline V gene (reference sequence). There are 19 residues in the CDR3. J lost 2 bases, V lost 5 bases, and 14 bases had no gene match. CDR3 nucleotides: TGTGCCAGCAGTAATGGACTAGCGGGGCCGATAACCCACACAGATACGCAGTATTTT. Its translation is CASSNGLAGPITHTDTQYF.

In its sample, this clone is large. The V and J genes are TRBV6-4 and TRBJ2-2, with D possibly matching TRBD2 (5 bases). Germline CDR1 and CDR2: MRHNA and SNTAGT. Trimming pared 6 bases from V and 0 bases from J, leaving 11 bases between. This CDR3 has 15 amino acids. CDR3 loop: CASSPEGANTGELFF. CDR3 in DNA: TGTGCCAGCAGCCCTGAGGGCGCGAACACCGGGGAGCTGTTTTTT.

This clone came up a few times. The rearrangement links TRBV7-6 to TRBJ2-1; 16 bases are a match to TRBD2. The CDR3 sequence is 19 residues long. Trimming took 3 bases from V and 2 from J; bases not matched to a gene: 7. Germline V gene sequence: CDR1 SGHVS, CDR2 FNYEAQ. CDR3: CASSLGGLAGGPPYNEQFF. Here the CDR3 DNA reads TGTGCCAGCAGCTTGGGGGGACTAGCGGGAGGGCCGCCCTACAATGAGCAGTTCTTC.

This clone is large within its sample. This chain uses TRBV11-2 with TRBJ2-3; a weak D match, TRBD2 (5 bases). Trimming stripped 5 bases from V and 3 bases from J, with 18 bases between. CDR3 length equals 16 residues. Looked up from germline, CDR1 is SGHAT and CDR2 is FQNNGV. The CDR3 nucleotides read TGTGCCAGCAGCCGAGGTTTAGACTCGGGAACAGATACGCAGTATTTT. This translates into CASSRGLDSGTDTQYF.

This chain links TRBV2 with TRBJ2-5; 9 bases fit TRBD1. Germline V gene lookup returns CDR1 SNHLY and CDR2 FYNNEI. With 6 bases clipped from V and 2 bases from J, the junction kept 1 base outside the gene matches. The CDR3 length is 13 residues. The DNA of the CDR3 is TGTGCCAGCAGCGGACAGGGGCAAGAGACCCAGTACTTC. Translation: CASSGQGQETQYF. Drawing the rest from reference TRBV2 and TRBJ2-5, the complete variable domain is EPEVTQTPSHQVTQMGQEVILRCVPISNHLYFYWYRQILGQKVEFLVSFYNNEISEKSEIFDDQFSVERPDGSNFTLKIRSTKLEDSAMYFCASSGQGQETQYFGPGTRLLVL.

The J gene is TRBJ1-1, the V gene TRBV19; D is perhaps TRBD1 (5 bases). This CDR3 is built from 17 residues. The germline gives CDR1 LNHDA, CDR2 SQIVND (reference sequence). The V and J ends lost 3 bases and 1 base respectively, with 18 bases between them. As DNA, the CDR3 is TGTGCCAGTAGTATGGGTGGGGGAGGCAATTGGAACACTGAAGCTTTCTTT. Protein: CASSMGGGGNWNTEAFF. The entire variable domain, with the rest obtained from reference TRBV19 and TRBJ1-1, is as follows: DGGITQSPKYLFRKEGQNVTLSCEQNLNHDAMYWYRQDPGQGLRLIYYSQIVNDFQKGDIAEGYSVSREKKESFPLTVTSAQKNPTAFYLCASSMGGGGNWNTEAFFGQGTRLTVV.

This sequence joins TRBV9 and TRBJ1-1; 9 bases align to TRBD1. From germline, CDR1 is SGDLS and CDR2 YYNGEE. The CDR3 sequence is 14 residues long. Trimming took 4 bases from V and 5 from J; bases not matched to a gene: 6. CDR3 in DNA: TGTGCCAGCAGCTCCCCCGGACAGGGGACTGAAGCTTTCTTT. This gives the protein CASSSPGQGTEAFF. The full variable domain, its missing parts supplied by reference TRBV9 and TRBJ1-1, is DSGVTQTPKHLITATGQRVTLRCSPRSGDLSVYWYQQSLDQGLQFLIQYYNGEERAKGNILERFSAQQFPDLHSELNLSSLELGDSALYFCASSSPGQGTEAFFGQGTRLTVV.

V and J are TRBV4-2 and TRBJ1-4, with 8 bases lining up with TRBD1. The CDR3 loop spans 14 amino acids. Trimming at V came to 3 bases and at J to 8 bases, leaving 5 bases not matched to a gene. CDR1 is LGHNA and CDR2 is YNFKEQ in the germline V gene. DNA for the CDR3: TGTGCCAGCAGCCAGGGCTGGGACAGGGAAAAACTGTTTTTT. Its protein product is CASSQGWDREKLFF.